These T cell receptor beta chains were read from a single sample in a study of monozygotic twins with inflammatory bowel disease. Reanalyzing the 5' RACE reads, TCRdb keeps one entry per CDR3 protein, without DNA. The table for this sample gives some 170,000 distinct CDR3 sequences. The source material was blood. These receptors were collected from a human donor with ulcerative colitis or Crohn's disease, or a healthy co-twin of an affected twin (not recorded which). The CDR3 runs from the conserved cysteine through the conserved F or W.

>TRBJ2-5|TRBV19
CASSGSSVETQYF
>TRBJ2-3|TRBV11-3
CASSQGLAGTLDTQYF
>TRBJ2-5|TRBV25-1
CASSDRGYQETQYF
>TRBJ2-3|TRBV5-4
CASSSDYTSTDTQYF
>TRBJ1-1|TRBV10-3
CAIRSVESMNTEAFF
>TRBJ1-2|TRBV4-1
CASSLPGPNYGYTF
>TRBJ2-1|TRBV29-1
CSVGGLAASYNEQFF
>TRBJ2-7|TRBV20-1
CSASPQGWRLSYEQYF
>TRBJ1-3|TRBV5-1
CASSLVPMDYSSGNTIYF
>TRBJ2-1|TRBV5-4
CASSLRTGSSYNEQFF
>TRBJ2-1|TRBV5-6
CASRKFDRGSEQFF
>TRBJ2-3|TRBV5-1
CASSLSPGQFADTQYF
>TRBJ1-4|TRBV7-6
CASSLAGSDEKLFF
>TRBJ2-1|TRBV29-1
CSAGRTPNNEQFF
>TRBJ1-4|TRBV19
CASSSGTGNEKLFF
>TRBJ2-1|TRBV7-3
CASSRGQGSYNEQFF
>TRBJ1-5|TRBV5-1
CASSLLPRTPGQPQHF
>TRBJ1-1|TRBV29-1
CSVAQDGPQIEAFF
>TRBJ2-5|TRBV28
CASEGGQGSRYQGTQYF
>TRBJ2-7|TRBV7-9
CAGQRDHEQYF
>TRBJ1-3|TRBV5-1
CASRGTDSGNTIYF
>TRBJ2-3|TRBV20-1
CSARSPGGTSGPDTQYF
>TRBJ2-7|TRBV19
CASSVTSSYEQYF
>TRBJ2-7|TRBV5-1
CASSLARTGELWYEQYF
>TRBJ2-1|TRBV11-1
CASSFGGREQFF
>TRBJ2-1|TRBV4-3
CASSQDGTGPNEQFF
>TRBJ1-1|TRBV12-3/TRBV12-4
CASSLRQGALTEAFF
>TRBJ2-5|TRBV7-9
CASSLIGLRETQYF
>TRBJ2-4|TRBV28
CASSLEYRGSGYLAKNIQYF
>TRBJ2-7|TRBV5-6
CASSLGLAGGQSSYEQYF
>TRBJ2-1|TRBV25-1
CASSDLAANEQFF
>TRBJ2-1|TRBV10-3
CAISSDGGPYNEQFF
>TRBJ2-7|TRBV12-3/TRBV12-4
CASSSVRQGRYEQYF
>TRBJ2-7|TRBV20-1
CSARAGDEQYF
>TRBJ1-1|TRBV9
CASSGPSDRSLVGAFF
>TRBJ2-7|TRBV6-6
CASSYFGDEQYF
>TRBJ2-2|TRBV20-1
CSATGTPLGRELFF
>TRBJ2-7|TRBV19
CASSDDRRGDYEQYF
>TRBJ1-2|TRBV2
CASSNRDYGYTF
>TRBJ2-3|TRBV7-7
CASSPSSGTDTQYF
>TRBJ1-5|TRBV6-6
CASSPGREPQHF